This TCR beta chain was profiled in a study of cytomegalovirus exposure and HLA in healthy donors. Overall study findings and caveats: Solely CMV serostatus was available to characterize immune exposure. Cytomegalovirus-associated TCR beta chains were listed, numbering 150 to 200.

Germline-derived CDR1 and CDR2 are SGHRS and YFSETQ. The ends were cut back, 0 bases at V and 4 bases at J, with 13 bases in the middle. CDR3 length: 15 residues. This clone showed up just once. Its specificity is not known. The PCR made use of 60 Vbeta and 13 Jbeta primers. Method: immunoSEQ multiplex PCR; TCRdb's copy keeps in-frame clones and lacks some. The sample consists of some 200,000 clones, around 80% of them appearing once. This sequence was found in a man aged 40-49 years in good health and CMV-seronegative. The sequenced sample consisted of PBMCs. The J gene is TRBJ1-2, the V gene TRBV5-1; D is uncertain. The CDR3, as DNA: TGCGCCAGCAGCTTGGATTTGGCCCGAGGCTATGGCTACACCTTC. This translates into CASSLDLARGYGYTF. The full variable domain, completed using reference TRBV5-1 and TRBJ1-2, is KAGVTQTPRYLIKTRGQQVTLSCSPISGHRSVSWYQQTPGQGLQFLFEYFSETQRNKGNFPGRFSGRQFSNSRSEMNVSTLELGDSALYLCASSLDLARGYGYTFGSGTRLTVV.